This T cell receptor (beta chain) was documented in a study of Ad26.COV2.S vaccination and SARS-CoV-2 variants. Concerning this clone itself: Its antigen is unidentified.

Whole-study findings and limits: Reported findings describe substantial breadth in spike-specific CD8+ and CD4+ T cell responses following vaccination. Similar non-spike TCR breadth was seen in vaccine and placebo recipients. Relative to placebo recipients, vaccine recipients exhibited elevated spike-specific TCR breadth. Total responses of T cells may have been underestimated by the analyses of TCR breadth and depth.

Sequencing was performed with immunoSEQ multiplex PCR; in TCRdb, only in-frame clones are kept and a portion is missing. The sample has over 85,000 clones; around 81% are singletons. The length of the CDR3 is 14 residues. V was clipped by 1 base and J by 5 bases, with 11 bases between them. In germline, CDR1 is SQVTM, CDR2 ANQGSEA. This receptor was taken from a human donor who had recovered from COVID-19. Sequenced material: peripheral blood, taken after recovery from COVID-19. V and J are TRBV29-1 and TRBJ1-4; no definite D call. CDR3 sequence (DNA): TGCAGCGTTGAAGGGATTACCGACAATGAAAAACTGTTTTTT. Residues: CSVEGITDNEKLFF.